The 21 T cell receptor beta chains in this list originate from one sample, sequenced in a study of human T cells and chemical hapten exposure. The time point is: patch test 1, 2 weeks after DPC sensitization. Indicated treatment: therapeutic diphenylcyclopropenone sensitization with weekly scalp DPC. MiXCR was run by TCRdb on the RACE reads, yielding one entry per CDR3 protein. The top ten hold about an eighth of the sample, which has around 52,000 distinct CDR3 sequences, approximately 9.3% seen once. Sequenced material: whole blood, taken in connection with sensitization to the hapten diphenylcyclopropenone (DPC). Receptor source: a woman between 40 and 55 years old with alopecia areata. Some clones in this sample may be carry-over from other donors' samples.

CDR3 residues: CASSTTENTGELFF. CDR3 in DNA: TGTGCCAGCAGCACTACGGAGAACACCGGGGAGCTGTTTTTT. V and J are TRBV12-3 or TRBV12-4 and TRBJ2-2, with unresolved D. The CDR3 extends over 14 amino acids. V was cut by 6 bases and J by 1 base, with 9 bases left in between.

This clonotype was observed a handful of times. The chain is built from TRBV20-1 and TRBJ1-2; TRBD1 is a possible D gene (6 bases). Trimming removed 0 bases at V and 5 bases at J, with 22 bases between. CDR3 length: 17 amino acids. The germline CDR1 and CDR2 sequences are DFQATT and SNEGSKA (reference sequence). The CDR3 spells CSARDRRGLPPLYGYTF. The CDR3 bases are TGCAGTGCTAGAGATAGGCGGGGGCTTCCCCCTTTGTATGGCTACACCTTC.

The J gene is TRBJ2-2, the V gene TRBV23-1; perhaps TRBD2 as D (5 bases). TRBV23-1 is identified as an open reading frame with a role that is uncertain. Trimming shortened V by 2 bases and J by 1 base, and 14 bases separated the two germline ends. The CDR3 consists of 17 residues. The CDR3: CASSQARTPENTGELFF. Here the CDR3 DNA reads TGCGCCAGCAGTCAAGCCCGGACTCCCGAGAACACCGGGGAGCTGTTTTTT.

The chain joins TRBV11-2 to TRBJ2-7; D call uncertain. Trimming removed 4 bases from V and 5 bases from J, with 12 bases in between. This CDR3 region has 13 residues. Germline CDR1 SGHAT, CDR2 FQNNGV. The CDR3 DNA sequence: TGTGCCAGCAGCTCAGGCCCCCCTCACGAGCAGTACTTC. This codes for CASSSGPPHEQYF.

In this sample, this clonotype turned up many times. The gene calls are TRBV3-1 and TRBJ1-1, with D maybe TRBD1 (6 bases). The V end was cut by 3 bases, the J end by 3 bases, with 11 bases between. Germline V gives CDR1 LGHDT, CDR2 YNNKEL (reference sequence). This CDR3 is built from 14 residues. The CDR3 here is CASSQAGVYTEAFF. CDR3 nucleotide sequence: TGTGCCAGCAGCCAGGCAGGGGTCTACACTGAAGCTTTCTTT. Based on the CDR3 plus reference TRBV3-1 and TRBJ1-1, the full variable domain is DTAVSQTPKYLVTQMGNDKSIKCEQNLGHDTMYWYKQDSKKFLKIMFSYNNKELIINETVPNRFSPKSPDKAHLNLHINSLELGDSAVYFCASSQAGVYTEAFFGQGTRLTVV.

This clonotype was recorded many times. This chain links TRBV18 with TRBJ2-3; no reliable D call. Germline V gives CDR1 KGHSH, CDR2 LQKENI. Trimming took 3 bases from V and 2 from J, leaving 15 bases between them. The CDR3 runs to 16 residues. CDR3 nucleotides: TGTGCCAGCTCACCCCCGAACCTACGAACCACAGATACGCAGTATTTT. Translated: CASSPPNLRTTDTQYF.

This clonotype has just a few counts. V and J are TRBV5-1 and TRBJ1-1; TRBD1 matches at 9 bases. Germline V lookup: CDR1 SGHRS, CDR2 YFSETQ. The CDR3 extends over 16 amino acids. V was pared by 2 bases and J by 2 bases, with 7 bases of the junction left unmatched. The CDR3 DNA follows: TGCGCCAGCAGCTTACAGGGGGCATCTCTTAACACTGAAGCTTTCTTT. Translation gives CASSLQGASLNTEAFF.

This clonotype was recorded a few times. This chain joins TRBV2 and TRBJ2-3; tentative D call: TRBD2 (6 bases). CDR3 length: 15 residues. Germline CDR1 SNHLY, CDR2 FYNNEI. V shed 5 bases and J shed 3 bases, with 15 bases lying between them. CDR3 region: CASSFVVGRTDTQYF. CDR3 sequence (DNA): TGTGCCAGCAGTTTCGTAGTGGGGAGGACAGATACGCAGTATTTT.

This clonotype was detected a few times. The V and J genes are TRBV20-1 and TRBJ1-5; D is possibly TRBD1 (5 bases). The germline CDR1 and CDR2 sequences are DFQATT and SNEGSKA (reference sequence). V was cut by 1 base and J by 7 bases, with 14 bases left in between. This CDR3 contains 14 residues. The CDR3 region is CSARGPGGGQPQHF. In nucleotides, the CDR3 is TGCAGTGCTAGAGGACCCGGGGGGGGACAGCCCCAGCATTTT.

The chain has TRBV7-9 and TRBJ2-7, with 8 bases identical to TRBD1. Germline assignment: CDR1 SEHNR and CDR2 FQNEAQ (reference sequence). The junction had 17 bases not matched to a gene; V was cut back by 5 bases and J by 5 bases. The CDR3 length is 17 residues. Written as DNA, the CDR3 is TGTGCCAGCAGCCCCATTTTCCGGACAGGGATTCCCGACGAGCAGTACTTC. This sequence encodes CASSPIFRTGIPDEQYF.

This clonotype was seen more than once but under ten times. The genes are TRBV11-3 and TRBJ2-1; possibly TRBD2 for D (6 bases). Germline V lookup: CDR1 SGHNT, CDR2 YENEEA. The CDR3 length is 15 residues. Trimming removed 3 bases from V and 5 bases from J, with 14 bases in between. CDR3 amino acids: CASSFRGGEDNEQFF. CDR3 in DNA: TGTGCCAGCAGCTTTCGTGGCGGGGAGGACAATGAGCAGTTCTTC.

The chain recombines TRBV6-5 with TRBJ1-4, with TRBD1 as a possible D gene (5 bases). V lost 8 bases to trimming and J lost 4 bases, with 14 bases between them. Germline V gives CDR1 MNHEY, CDR2 SVGAGI. CDR3 length: 14 amino acids. CDR3 sequence reads: CASWDGQGNEKLFF. CDR3 sequence (DNA): TGTGCCAGCTGGGACGGTCAGGGTAATGAAAAACTGTTTTTT.

The J gene is TRBJ1-1, the V gene TRBV6-1; D gene ambiguous. This CDR3 region has 13 residues. The germline gives CDR1 MNHNS, CDR2 SASEGT. The CDR3 reads CVNERSPNTEAFF. CDR3 sequence (DNA): TGTGTCAACGAGAGGAGCCCGAACACTGAAGCTTTCTTT.

This clonotype was seen ten or more times. V usage is TRBV18 and J usage is TRBJ1-2, with TRBD1 matching 9 bases. Germline V gives CDR1 KGHSH, CDR2 LQKENI. This CDR3 contains 16 residues. J was trimmed by 2 bases and V by 1 base; bases with no gene match: 5. The CDR3 DNA reads as TGTGCCAGCTCACCACGCCGACAGGGGGGGAACTATGGCTACACCTTC. As protein: CASSPRRQGGNYGYTF. Full variable domain (rest looked up from reference TRBV18 and TRBJ1-2): NAGVMQNPRHLVRRRGQEARLRCSPMKGHSHVYWYRQLPEEGLKFMVYLQKENIIDESGMPKERFSAEFPKEGPSILRIQQVVRGDSAAYFCASSPRRQGGNYGYTFGSGTRLTVV.

V and J are TRBV7-2 and TRBJ2-1; TRBD2 might be the D (5 bases). CDR1 SGHTA and CDR2 FQGNSA come from the germline V gene. The CDR3 is 15 residues long. V lost 5 bases, J lost 2 bases, and 13 bases lay in between. CDR3 in amino acids: CASSQFGVAYNEQFF. DNA of the CDR3: TGTGCCAGCAGCCAATTCGGGGTTGCCTACAATGAGCAGTTCTTC.

This clonotype was seen at least ten times. The chain recombines TRBV29-1 with TRBJ2-3; 12 bases map to TRBD2. V lost 6 bases to trimming and J lost 4 bases; unmatched junction nucleotides: 5. Looked up from germline, CDR1 is SQVTM and CDR2 is ANQGSEA. The CDR3 has 14 residues. The DNA for the CDR3 is TGCAGCGTCGAAACTAGCGGGGGGTCAGATACGCAGTATTTT. It encodes CSVETSGGSDTQYF.

This clonotype was recorded at least ten times. The chain employs TRBV4-3 and TRBJ2-2, with D uncertain. The CDR3 runs 15 residues. Trimming shortened V by 3 bases and J by 3 bases, and 11 bases separated the two germline ends. Germline V lookup: CDR1 LGHNA, CDR2 YSLEER. CDR3 amino acids: CASSQTPLDTGELFF. In DNA form, the CDR3 reads TGCGCCAGCAGCCAGACCCCACTCGACACCGGGGAGCTGTTTTTT.

The chain joins TRBV7-2 to TRBJ2-7, with 10 bases matching TRBD2. Trimming removed 4 bases from V and 0 bases from J; junction bases left unmatched: 6. The CDR3 loop spans 16 amino acids. Germline V CDR1 and CDR2: SGHTA, FQGNSA. The CDR3 coding sequence is TGTGCCAGCAGCTCTTTAGCGGGGGGCCACTCCTACGAGCAGTACTTC. Its translation: CASSSLAGGHSYEQYF.

A few counts support this clonotype. V gene TRBV7-2 combines with J gene TRBJ1-4; D gene ambiguous. This CDR3 contains 13 residues. The germline V gene encodes CDR1 SGHTA and CDR2 FQGNSA. The ends were cut back, 3 bases at V and 8 bases at J, with 10 bases in the middle. CDR3 loop: CASSLNVNEKLFF. CDR3 DNA sequence: TGTGCCAGCAGCTTGAACGTTAACGAAAAACTGTTTTTT. Full variable domain (remainder filled in from reference TRBV7-2 and TRBJ1-4): GAGVSQSPSNKVTEKGKDVELRCDPISGHTALYWYRQSLGQGLEFLIYFQGNSAPDKSGLPSDRFSAERTGGSVSTLTIQRTQQEDSAVYLCASSLNVNEKLFFGSGTQLSVL.

J is TRBJ2-2 and V is TRBV4-1; 7 bases fit TRBD1. CDR3 length: 14 amino acids. V shed 0 bases, J shed 12 bases, and the junction held 7 bases outside the gene matches. Per the germline V gene, CDR1 is MGHRA and CDR2 is YSYEKL. CDR3 nucleotide sequence: TGCGCCAGCAGCCAAGATAGGGGGCAGGGGAAGCTGTTTTTT. Protein product: CASSQDRGQGKLFF.

This clonotype was detected once. The rearrangement uses TRBV7-2 and TRBJ2-7, with no clear D. V was shortened by 5 bases and J by 7 bases, with 9 bases between the two germline ends. Germline loops: CDR1 SGHTA, CDR2 FQGNSA. The CDR3 runs to 11 residues. CDR3 residues: CASSHPGEQYF. The DNA for the CDR3 is TGTGCCAGCAGCCACCCTGGGGAGCAGTACTTC.